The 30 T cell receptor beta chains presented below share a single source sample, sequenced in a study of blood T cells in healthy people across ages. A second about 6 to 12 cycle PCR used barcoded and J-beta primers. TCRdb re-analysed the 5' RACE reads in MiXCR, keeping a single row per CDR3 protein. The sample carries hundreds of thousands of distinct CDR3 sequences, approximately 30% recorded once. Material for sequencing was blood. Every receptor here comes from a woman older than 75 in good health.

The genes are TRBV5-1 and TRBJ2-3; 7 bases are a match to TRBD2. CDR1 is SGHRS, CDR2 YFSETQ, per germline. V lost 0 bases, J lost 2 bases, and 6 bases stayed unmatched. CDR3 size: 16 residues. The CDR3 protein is CASSLAGGGYTDTQYF. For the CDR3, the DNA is TGCGCCAGCAGCTTGGCGGGCGGGGGTTACACAGATACGCAGTATTTT.

The CDR3 DNA follows: TGTGCCAGCTCACCAAGGTCGGGGGGGAACACAGATACGCAGTATTTT. Translating gives CASSPRSGGNTDTQYF. The chain combines TRBV18 with TRBJ2-3, with TRBD2 matching 8 bases. Germline loops: CDR1 KGHSH, CDR2 LQKENI. This CDR3 is 16 amino acids long. The V and J ends lost 2 bases and 2 bases, in that order; junction bases with no gene match: 6.

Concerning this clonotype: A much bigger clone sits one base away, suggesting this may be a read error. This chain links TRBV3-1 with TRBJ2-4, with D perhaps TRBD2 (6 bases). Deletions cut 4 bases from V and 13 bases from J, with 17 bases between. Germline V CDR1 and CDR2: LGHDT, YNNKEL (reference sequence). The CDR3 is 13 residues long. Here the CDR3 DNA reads TGTGCCAGCAGCCTGGGACTCAACTACGTGCAGTACTTC. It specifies CASSLGLNYVQYF.

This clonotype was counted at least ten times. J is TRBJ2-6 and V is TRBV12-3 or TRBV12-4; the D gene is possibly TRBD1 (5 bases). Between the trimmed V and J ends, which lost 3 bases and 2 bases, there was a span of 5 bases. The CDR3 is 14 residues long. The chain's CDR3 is CASSFRAGANVLTF. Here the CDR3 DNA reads TGTGCCAGCAGTTTCAGGGCTGGGGCCAACGTCCTGACTTTC.

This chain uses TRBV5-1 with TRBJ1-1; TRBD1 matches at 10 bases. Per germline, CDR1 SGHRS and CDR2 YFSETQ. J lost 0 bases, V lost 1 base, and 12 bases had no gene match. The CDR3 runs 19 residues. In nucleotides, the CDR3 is TGCGCCAGCAGCTTGCGTCCCGGGACAGGGGTTTGGGTGAACACTGAAGCTTTCTTT. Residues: CASSLRPGTGVWVNTEAFF.

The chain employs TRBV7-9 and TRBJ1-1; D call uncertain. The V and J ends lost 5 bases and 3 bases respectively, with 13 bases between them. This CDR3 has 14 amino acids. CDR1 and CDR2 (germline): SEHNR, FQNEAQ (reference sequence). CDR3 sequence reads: CASSPNLGDTEAFF. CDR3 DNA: TGTGCCAGCAGCCCGAATTTGGGTGACACTGAAGCTTTCTTT.

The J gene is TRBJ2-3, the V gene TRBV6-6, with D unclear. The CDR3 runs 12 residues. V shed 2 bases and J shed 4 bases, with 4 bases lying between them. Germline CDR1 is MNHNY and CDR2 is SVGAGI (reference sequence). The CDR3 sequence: CASSYRSDTQYF. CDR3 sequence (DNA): TGTGCCAGCAGTTACCGGTCAGATACGCAGTATTTT.

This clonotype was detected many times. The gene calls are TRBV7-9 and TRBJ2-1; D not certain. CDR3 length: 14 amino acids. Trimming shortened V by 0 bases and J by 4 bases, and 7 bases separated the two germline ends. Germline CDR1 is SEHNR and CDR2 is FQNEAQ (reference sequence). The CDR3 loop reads CASSLASEYNEQFF. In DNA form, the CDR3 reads TGTGCCAGCAGCTTAGCCAGCGAATACAATGAGCAGTTCTTC.

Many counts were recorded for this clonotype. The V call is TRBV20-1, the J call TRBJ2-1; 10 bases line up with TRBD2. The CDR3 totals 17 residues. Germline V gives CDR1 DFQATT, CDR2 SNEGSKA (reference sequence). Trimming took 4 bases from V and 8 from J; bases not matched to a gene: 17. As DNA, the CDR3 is TGCAGTGCTACGGGACTGAGCGGGGGGGCCGGAACAGATGAGCAGTTCTTC. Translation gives CSATGLSGGAGTDEQFF.

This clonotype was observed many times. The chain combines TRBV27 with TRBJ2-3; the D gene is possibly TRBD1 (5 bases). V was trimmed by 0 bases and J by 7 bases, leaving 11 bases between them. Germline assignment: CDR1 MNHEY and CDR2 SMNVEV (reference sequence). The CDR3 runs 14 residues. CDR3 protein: CASSLSQGSNTQYF. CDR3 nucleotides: TGTGCCAGCAGTTTATCGCAGGGTTCGAATACGCAGTATTTT.

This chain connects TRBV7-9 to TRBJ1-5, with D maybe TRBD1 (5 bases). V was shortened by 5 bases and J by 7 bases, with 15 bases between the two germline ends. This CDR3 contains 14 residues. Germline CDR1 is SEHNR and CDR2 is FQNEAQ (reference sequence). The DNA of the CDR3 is TGTGCCAGCAGCAAAGGGACCGATTGGCAGCCCCAGCATTTT. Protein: CASSKGTDWQPQHF. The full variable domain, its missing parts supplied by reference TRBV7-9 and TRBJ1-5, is DTGVSQNPRHKITKRGQNVTFRCDPISEHNRLYWYRQTLGQGPEFLTYFQNEAQLEKSRLLSDRFSAERPKGSFSTLEIQRTEQGDSAMYLCASSKGTDWQPQHFGDGTRLSIL.

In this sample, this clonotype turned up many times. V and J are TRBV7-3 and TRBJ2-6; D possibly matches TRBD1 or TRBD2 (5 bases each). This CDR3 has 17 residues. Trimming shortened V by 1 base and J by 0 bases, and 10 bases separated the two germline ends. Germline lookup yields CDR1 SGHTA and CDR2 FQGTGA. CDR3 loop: CASSLNRGGSGANVLTF. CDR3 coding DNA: TGTGCCAGCAGCTTAAATCGGGGCGGCTCTGGGGCCAACGTCCTGACTTTC.

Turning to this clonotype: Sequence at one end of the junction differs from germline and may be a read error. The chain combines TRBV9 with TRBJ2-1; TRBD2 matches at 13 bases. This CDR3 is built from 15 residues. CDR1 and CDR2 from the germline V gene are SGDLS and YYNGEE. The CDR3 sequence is CTSSLAGGAYNEQFF. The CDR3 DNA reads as TGTACCAGCTCACTAGCGGGGGGGGCCTACAATGAGCAGTTCTTC. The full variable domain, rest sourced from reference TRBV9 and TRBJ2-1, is DSGVTQTPKHLITATGQRVTLRCSPRSGDLSVYWYQQSLDQGLQFLIQYYNGEERAKGNILERFSAQQFPDLHSELNLSSLELGDSALYFCTSSLAGGAYNEQFFGPGTRLTVL.

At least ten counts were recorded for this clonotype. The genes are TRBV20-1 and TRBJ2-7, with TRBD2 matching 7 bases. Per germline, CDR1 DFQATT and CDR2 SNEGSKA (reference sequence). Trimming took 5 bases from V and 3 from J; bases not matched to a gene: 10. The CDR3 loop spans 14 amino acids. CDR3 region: CSAGWGGRNYEQYF. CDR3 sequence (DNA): TGCAGTGCTGGATGGGGGGGACGGAACTACGAGCAGTACTTC.

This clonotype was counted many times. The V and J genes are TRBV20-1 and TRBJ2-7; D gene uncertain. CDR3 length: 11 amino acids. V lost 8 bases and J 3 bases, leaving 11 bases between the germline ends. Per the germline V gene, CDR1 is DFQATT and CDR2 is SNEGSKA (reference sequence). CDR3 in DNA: TGCAGTTTGGACGGAGTCTACGAGCAGTACTTC. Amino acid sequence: CSLDGVYEQYF.

In DNA form, the CDR3 reads TGTGCCAGCAGCTTAAGCCTAGCGGGGGAACTGGAGACCCAGTACTTC. Amino acid sequence: CASSLSLAGELETQYF. This chain connects TRBV11-1 to TRBJ2-5; 10 nucleotides match TRBD2. The length of the CDR3 is 16 residues. V trimming: 2 bases; J trimming: 5 bases; junction bases outside the gene matches: 8. Germline lookup yields CDR1 SGHAT and CDR2 FQDESV (reference sequence).

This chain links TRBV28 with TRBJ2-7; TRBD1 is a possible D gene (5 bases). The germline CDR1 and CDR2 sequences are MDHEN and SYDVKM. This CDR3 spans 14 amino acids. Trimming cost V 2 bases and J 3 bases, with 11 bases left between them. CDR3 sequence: CASSLMDTDYEQYF. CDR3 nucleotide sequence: TGTGCCAGCAGTTTAATGGACACTGACTACGAGCAGTACTTC.

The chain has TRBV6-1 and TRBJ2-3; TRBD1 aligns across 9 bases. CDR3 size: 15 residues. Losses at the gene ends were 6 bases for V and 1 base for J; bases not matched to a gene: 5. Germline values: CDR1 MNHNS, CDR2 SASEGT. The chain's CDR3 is CASSRDRAGTDTQYF. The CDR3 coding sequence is TGTGCCAGCAGCCGGGACAGGGCCGGCACAGATACGCAGTATTTT.

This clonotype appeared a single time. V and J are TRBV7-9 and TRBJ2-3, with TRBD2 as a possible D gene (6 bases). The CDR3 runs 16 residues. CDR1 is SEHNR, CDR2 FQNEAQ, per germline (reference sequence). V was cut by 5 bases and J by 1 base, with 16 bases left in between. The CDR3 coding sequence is TGTGCCAGCAGCCATGGGGGGAGAAGTGGCACAGATACGCAGTATTTT. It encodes CASSHGGRSGTDTQYF.

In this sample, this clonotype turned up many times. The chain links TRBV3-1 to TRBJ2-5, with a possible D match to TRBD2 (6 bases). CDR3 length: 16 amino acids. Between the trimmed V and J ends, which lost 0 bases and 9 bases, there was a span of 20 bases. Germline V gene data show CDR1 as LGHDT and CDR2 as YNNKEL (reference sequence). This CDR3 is CASSQERPGLPRAQYF. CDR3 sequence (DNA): TGTGCCAGCAGCCAAGAGCGGCCGGGACTCCCACGGGCCCAGTACTTC.

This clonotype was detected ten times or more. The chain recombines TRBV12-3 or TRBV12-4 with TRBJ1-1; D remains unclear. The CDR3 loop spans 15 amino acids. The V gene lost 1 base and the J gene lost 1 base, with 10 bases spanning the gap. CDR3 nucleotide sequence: TGTGCCAGCAGTTTAGTGCTGGGAAAGAACACTGAAGCTTTCTTT. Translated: CASSLVLGKNTEAFF.

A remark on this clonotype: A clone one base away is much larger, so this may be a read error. The CDR3 here is CSARATGLASSDTQYF. The CDR3 nucleotides read TGCAGTGCTAGAGCGACGGGACTAGCTAGCTCAGATACGCAGTATTTT. This sequence joins TRBV20-1 and TRBJ2-3; 9 nucleotides agree with TRBD2. Germline trimming cut 1 base from V and 4 bases from J; bases unmatched to any gene: 9. This CDR3 contains 16 residues. The V gene's germline CDR1 is DFQATT and CDR2 SNEGSKA (reference sequence).

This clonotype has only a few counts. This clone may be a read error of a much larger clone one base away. The chain's CDR3 is CAISRSCDEQYF. The CDR3 DNA follows: TGTGCCATCAGTCGTTCTTGCGACGAGCAGTACTTC. This chain joins TRBV10-3 and TRBJ2-5; D unresolved. The DNA end favors TRBJ2-7, so the J call may be wrong. The CDR3 extends over 12 amino acids. The germline V gene encodes CDR1 ENHRY and CDR2 SYGVKD.

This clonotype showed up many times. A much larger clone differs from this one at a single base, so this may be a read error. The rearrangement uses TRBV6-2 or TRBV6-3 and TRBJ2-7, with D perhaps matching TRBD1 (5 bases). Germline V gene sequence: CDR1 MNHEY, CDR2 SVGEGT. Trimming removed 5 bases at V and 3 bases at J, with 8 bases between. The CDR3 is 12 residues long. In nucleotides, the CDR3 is TGTGCCAGCAGTCAGGGCCGCTACGAGCAGTACTTC. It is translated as CASSQGRYEQYF.

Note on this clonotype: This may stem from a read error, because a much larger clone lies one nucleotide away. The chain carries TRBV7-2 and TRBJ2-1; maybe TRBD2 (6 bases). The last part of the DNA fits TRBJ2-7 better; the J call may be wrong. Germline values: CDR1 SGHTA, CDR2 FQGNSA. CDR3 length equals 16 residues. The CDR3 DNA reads TGTGCCAGCAGCTTACGGGGACTCAACACCTACAATGAGCAGTACTTC. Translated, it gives CASSLRGLNTYNEQYF.

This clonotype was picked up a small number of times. The CDR3 nucleotides read TGTGCCAGTAGTATTGGGACAGGGGGCTACGAGCAGTACTTC. Encoded protein: CASSIGTGGYEQYF. The chain recombines TRBV19 with TRBJ2-7, with 11 bases matching TRBD1. Per germline, CDR1 LNHDA and CDR2 SQIVND (reference sequence). CDR3 size: 14 residues. J gave up 3 bases and V 3 bases, and 1 base lay outside the gene matches.

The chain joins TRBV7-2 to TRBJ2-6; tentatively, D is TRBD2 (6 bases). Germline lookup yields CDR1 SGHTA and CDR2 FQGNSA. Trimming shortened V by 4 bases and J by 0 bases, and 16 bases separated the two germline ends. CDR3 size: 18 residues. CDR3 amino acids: CASSSLLGGFSGANVLTF. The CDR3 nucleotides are TGTGCCAGCAGCTCCCTTTTGGGGGGTTTCTCTGGGGCCAACGTCCTGACTTTC. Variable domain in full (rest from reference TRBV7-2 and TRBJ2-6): GAGVSQSPSNKVTEKGKDVELRCDPISGHTALYWYRQSLGQGLEFLIYFQGNSAPDKSGLPSDRFSAERTGGSVSTLTIQRTQQEDSAVYLCASSSLLGGFSGANVLTFGAGSRLTVL.

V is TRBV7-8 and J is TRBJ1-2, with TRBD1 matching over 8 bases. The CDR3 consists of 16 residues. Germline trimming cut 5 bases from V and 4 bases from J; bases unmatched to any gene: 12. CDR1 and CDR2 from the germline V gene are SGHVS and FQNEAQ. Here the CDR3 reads CASSPSGQAFGYGYTF. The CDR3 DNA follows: TGTGCCAGCAGCCCCTCGGGACAGGCGTTTGGCTATGGCTACACCTTC.

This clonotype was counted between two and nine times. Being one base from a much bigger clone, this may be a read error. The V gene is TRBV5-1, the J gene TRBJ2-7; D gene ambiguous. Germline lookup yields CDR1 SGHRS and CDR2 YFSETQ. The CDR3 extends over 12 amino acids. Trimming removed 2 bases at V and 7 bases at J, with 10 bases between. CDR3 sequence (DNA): TGCGCCAGCAGCTTCATTTACCCTGAGCAGTACTTC. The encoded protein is CASSFIYPEQYF.

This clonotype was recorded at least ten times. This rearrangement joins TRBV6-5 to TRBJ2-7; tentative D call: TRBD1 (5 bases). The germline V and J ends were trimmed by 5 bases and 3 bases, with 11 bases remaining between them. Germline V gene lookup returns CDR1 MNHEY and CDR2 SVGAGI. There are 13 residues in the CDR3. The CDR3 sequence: CASSRRQIYEQYF. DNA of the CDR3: TGTGCCAGCAGTCGCAGACAGATCTACGAGCAGTACTTC.